Presented here are 11 T cell receptor beta chains from one specimen sequenced in a study of cytomegalovirus exposure and HLA in healthy donors. The repertoire was sequenced with immunoSEQ multiplex PCR; TCRdb's copy has only in-frame clones and lacks some. The table lists more than 85,000 clones, 80% to 95% of them singletons, with approximately 1.1% in the top ten. The sample consisted of PBMCs. The receptor set was obtained from a woman between 25 and 40 years old in good health and CMV-seropositive.

The rearrangement links TRBV28 to TRBJ2-1; TRBD2 agrees at 7 bases. V shed 6 bases, J shed 2 bases, and the junction held 10 bases outside the gene matches. The CDR3 loop spans 16 amino acids. Germline V lookup: CDR1 MDHEN, CDR2 SYDVKM. CDR3 DNA sequence: TGTGCCAGCAGGAAAGAGCGGGACCAACCCTACAATGAGCAGTTCTTC. The encoded protein is CASRKERDQPYNEQFF.

The chain couples TRBV30 to TRBJ1-5; D not resolved. The germline V and J ends were trimmed by 1 base and 5 bases, with 6 bases remaining between them. Germline lookup yields CDR1 GTSNPN and CDR2 SVGIG (reference sequence). The CDR3 totals 12 residues. CDR3 protein: CAWSARDQPQHF. The CDR3 DNA follows: TGTGCCTGGAGTGCCCGGGATCAGCCCCAGCATTTT.

A single count supports this clone. This chain joins TRBV28 and TRBJ1-1; unclear D gene. Germline CDR1 and CDR2: MDHEN and SYDVKM. The CDR3 has 11 residues. Trimming took off 7 bases at V and 2 bases at J, with 5 bases between the two ends. CDR3 DNA sequence: TGTGCCAGCACACTCAACACTGAAGCTTTCTTT. Translation gives CASTLNTEAFF. The complete variable domain, with remaining parts taken from reference TRBV28 and TRBJ1-1, reads DVKVTQSSRYLVKRTGEKVFLECVQDMDHENMFWYRQDPGLGLRLIYFSYDVKMKEKGDIPEGYSVSREKKERFSLILESASTNQTSMYLCASTLNTEAFFGQGTRLTVV.

The J gene is TRBJ2-2, the V gene TRBV5-1, with a weak D call TRBD1 (5 bases). CDR3 length: 13 residues. Per the germline V gene, CDR1 is SGHRS and CDR2 is YFSETQ. Between the trimmed V and J ends, which lost 6 bases and 4 bases, there was a span of 10 bases. The CDR3: CASTPDSTGELFF. Written as DNA, the CDR3 is TGCGCCAGCACCCCTGACAGCACCGGGGAGCTGTTTTTT.

This sequence joins TRBV4-3 and TRBJ2-3; D gene uncertain. CDR1 is LGHNA and CDR2 is YSLEER in the germline V gene. The CDR3 sequence is 13 residues long. V was clipped by 3 bases and J by 5 bases, with 9 bases between them. This CDR3 reads CASSHNPGDTQYF. The CDR3 DNA reads as TGCGCCAGCAGCCACAACCCAGGAGATACGCAGTATTTT.

The chain recombines TRBV7-9 with TRBJ2-7, with 11 bases matching TRBD2. Trimming cost V 5 bases and J 3 bases; bases outside gene matches: 6. This CDR3 region has 15 residues. CDR1 is SEHNR and CDR2 is FQNEAQ in the germline V gene (reference sequence). CDR3 residues: CASSQLAGVVYEQYF. The CDR3 coding sequence is TGTGCCAGCAGCCAACTAGCGGGAGTGGTCTACGAGCAGTACTTC.

The chain recombines TRBV9 with TRBJ2-1; D is possibly TRBD1 (6 bases). V was shortened by 4 bases and J by 9 bases, with 17 bases between the two germline ends. Germline V gene lookup returns CDR1 SGDLS and CDR2 YYNGEE. This CDR3 is built from 14 residues. This CDR3 reads CASSIRTAGGEQFF. DNA of the CDR3: TGTGCCAGCAGCATACGGACAGCTGGGGGTGAGCAGTTCTTC. Full variable domain (outside the CDR3, taken from reference TRBV9 and TRBJ2-1): DSGVTQTPKHLITATGQRVTLRCSPRSGDLSVYWYQQSLDQGLQFLIQYYNGEERAKGNILERFSAQQFPDLHSELNLSSLELGDSALYFCASSIRTAGGEQFFGPGTRLTVL.

V usage is TRBV28 and J usage is TRBJ2-7, with a weak D call TRBD1 (6 bases). Trimming took 1 base from V and 0 from J, leaving 16 bases between them. The germline CDR1 and CDR2 sequences are MDHEN and SYDVKM. The CDR3 consists of 17 residues. The CDR3 region has the DNA TGTGCCAGCAGTTTATCCCTACGGACAGACCCCTCCTACGAGCAGTACTTC. Translated, it gives CASSLSLRTDPSYEQYF. The whole variable domain, remainder taken from reference TRBV28 and TRBJ2-7, is DVKVTQSSRYLVKRTGEKVFLECVQDMDHENMFWYRQDPGLGLRLIYFSYDVKMKEKGDIPEGYSVSREKKERFSLILESASTNQTSMYLCASSLSLRTDPSYEQYFGPGTRLTVT.

V usage is TRBV7-7 and J usage is TRBJ2-7, with 7 bases fitting TRBD1. Germline V lookup: CDR1 SSHAT, CDR2 FNYEAQ (reference sequence). The CDR3 is 15 residues long. Germline trimming cut 5 bases from V and 5 bases from J; bases unmatched to any gene: 12. DNA for the CDR3: TGTGCCAGCAGCCCCGCCCGGACAGGTACGCACGAGCAGTACTTC. Translating gives CASSPARTGTHEQYF.

V and J are TRBV5-1 and TRBJ2-2; 8 nucleotides align to TRBD2. This CDR3 is 18 amino acids long. V lost 4 bases, J lost 0 bases, and 11 bases stayed unmatched. CDR1 is SGHRS, CDR2 YFSETQ, per germline. The DNA of the CDR3 is TGCGCCAGCAGCCAAAACTTGAGGGGACTAGCGAACACCGGGGAGCTGTTTTTT. Protein product: CASSQNLRGLANTGELFF.

The chain uses TRBV9 and TRBJ2-1, with 7 positions matching TRBD2. This CDR3 spans 14 amino acids. CDR1 is SGDLS and CDR2 is YYNGEE in the germline V gene. The trim removed 3 bases at V and 8 bases at J, leaving 8 bases unmatched. The CDR3 protein is CASSAGLVLDEQFF. The CDR3 nucleotides read TGTGCCAGCAGCGCAGGACTAGTTCTTGATGAGCAGTTCTTC.